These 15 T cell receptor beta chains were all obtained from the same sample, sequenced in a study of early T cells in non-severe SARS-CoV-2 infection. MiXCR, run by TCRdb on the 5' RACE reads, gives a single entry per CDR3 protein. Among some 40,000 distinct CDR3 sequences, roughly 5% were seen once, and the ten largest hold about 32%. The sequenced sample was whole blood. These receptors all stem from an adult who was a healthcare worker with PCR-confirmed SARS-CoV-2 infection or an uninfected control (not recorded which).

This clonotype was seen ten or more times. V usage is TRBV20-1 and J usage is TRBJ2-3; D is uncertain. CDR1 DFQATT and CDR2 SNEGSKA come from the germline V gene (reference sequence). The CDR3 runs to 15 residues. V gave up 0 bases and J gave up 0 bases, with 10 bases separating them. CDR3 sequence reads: CSARDWGASTDTQYF. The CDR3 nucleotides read TGCAGTGCTAGAGATTGGGGTGCAAGCACAGATACGCAGTATTTT.

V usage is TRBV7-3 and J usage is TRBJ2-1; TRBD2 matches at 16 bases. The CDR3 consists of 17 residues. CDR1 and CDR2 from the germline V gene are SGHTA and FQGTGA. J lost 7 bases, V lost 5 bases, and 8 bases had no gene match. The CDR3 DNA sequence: TGTGCCAGCAGCCCCCCGGGACTAGCGGGAGGGGTAAATGAGCAGTTCTTC. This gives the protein CASSPPGLAGGVNEQFF. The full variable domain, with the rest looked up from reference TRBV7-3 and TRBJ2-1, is GAGVSQTPSNKVTEKGKYVELRCDPISGHTALYWYRQSLGQGPEFLIYFQGTGAADDSGLPNDRFFAVRPEGSVSTLKIQRTERGDSAVYLCASSPPGLAGGVNEQFFGPGTRLTVL.

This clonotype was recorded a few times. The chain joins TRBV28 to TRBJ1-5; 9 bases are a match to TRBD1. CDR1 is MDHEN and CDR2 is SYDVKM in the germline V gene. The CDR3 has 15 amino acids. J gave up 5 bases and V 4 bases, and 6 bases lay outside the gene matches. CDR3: CASSSPGQGHQPQHF. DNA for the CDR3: TGTGCCAGCAGTTCGCCGGGACAGGGACATCAGCCCCAGCATTTT.

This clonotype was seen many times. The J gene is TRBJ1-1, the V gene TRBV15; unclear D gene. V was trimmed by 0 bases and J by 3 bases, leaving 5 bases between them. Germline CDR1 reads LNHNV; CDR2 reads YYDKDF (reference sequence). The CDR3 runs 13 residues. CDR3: CATSRDGDTEAFF. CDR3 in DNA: TGTGCCACCAGCAGAGATGGGGACACTGAAGCTTTCTTT.

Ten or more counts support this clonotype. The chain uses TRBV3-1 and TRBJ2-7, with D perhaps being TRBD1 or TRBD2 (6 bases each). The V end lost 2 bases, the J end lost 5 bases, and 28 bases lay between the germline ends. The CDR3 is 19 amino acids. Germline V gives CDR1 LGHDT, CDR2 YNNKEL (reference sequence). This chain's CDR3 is CASSQLSGFLGGPGDEQYF. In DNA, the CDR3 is TGTGCCAGCAGCCAACTCAGCGGCTTCCTTGGGGGGCCAGGGGACGAGCAGTACTTC.

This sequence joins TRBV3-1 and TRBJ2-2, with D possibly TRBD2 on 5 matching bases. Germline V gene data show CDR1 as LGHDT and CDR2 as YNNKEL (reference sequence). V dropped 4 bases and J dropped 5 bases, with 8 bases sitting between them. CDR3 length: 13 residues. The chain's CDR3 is CASSRTGTGELFF. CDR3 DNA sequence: TGTGCCAGCAGCCGGACGGGGACCGGGGAGCTGTTTTTT. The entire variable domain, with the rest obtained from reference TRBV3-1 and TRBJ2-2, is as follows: DTAVSQTPKYLVTQMGNDKSIKCEQNLGHDTMYWYKQDSKKFLKIMFSYNNKELIINETVPNRFSPKSPDKAHLNLHINSLELGDSAVYFCASSRTGTGELFFGEGSRLTVL.

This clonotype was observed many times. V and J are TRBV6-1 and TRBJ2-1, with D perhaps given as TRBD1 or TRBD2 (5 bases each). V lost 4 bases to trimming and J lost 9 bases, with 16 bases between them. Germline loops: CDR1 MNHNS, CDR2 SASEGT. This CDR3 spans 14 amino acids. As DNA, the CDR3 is TGTGCCAGCAGTGCGTCCGAGGGGTTGAGTGAGCAGTTCTTC. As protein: CASSASEGLSEQFF.

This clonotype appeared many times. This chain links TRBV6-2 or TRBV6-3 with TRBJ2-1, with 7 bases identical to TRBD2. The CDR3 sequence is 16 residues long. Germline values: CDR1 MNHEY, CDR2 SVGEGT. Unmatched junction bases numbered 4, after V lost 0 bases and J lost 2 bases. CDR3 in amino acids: CASSYSKTSPYNEQFF. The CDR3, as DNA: TGTGCCAGCAGTTACTCAAAGACTAGCCCCTACAATGAGCAGTTCTTC.

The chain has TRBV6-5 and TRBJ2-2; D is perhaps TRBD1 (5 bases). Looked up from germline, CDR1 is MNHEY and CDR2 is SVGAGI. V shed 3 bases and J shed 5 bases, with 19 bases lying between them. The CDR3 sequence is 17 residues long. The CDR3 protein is CASSYSSRAQRTGELFF. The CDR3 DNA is TGTGCCAGCAGTTATTCGTCCAGGGCCCAAAGAACCGGGGAGCTGTTTTTT.

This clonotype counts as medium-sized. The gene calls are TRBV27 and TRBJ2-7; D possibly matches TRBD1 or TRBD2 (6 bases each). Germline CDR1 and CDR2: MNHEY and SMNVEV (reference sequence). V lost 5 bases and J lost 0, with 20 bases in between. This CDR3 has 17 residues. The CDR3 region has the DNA TGTGCCAGCAGTCCCCGTATTGGAGGGGGTTCCTCCTACGAGCAGTACTTC. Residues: CASSPRIGGGSSYEQYF.

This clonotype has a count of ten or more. The CDR3 DNA reads as TGTGCCAGCAGTTTACTGTACGAGCAGTACTTC. Amino acids: CASSLLYEQYF. V is TRBV28 and J is TRBJ2-7; D unresolved. Trimming took off 2 bases at V and 4 bases at J, with 3 bases between the two ends. In germline, CDR1 is MDHEN, CDR2 SYDVKM. The CDR3 contains 11 residues.

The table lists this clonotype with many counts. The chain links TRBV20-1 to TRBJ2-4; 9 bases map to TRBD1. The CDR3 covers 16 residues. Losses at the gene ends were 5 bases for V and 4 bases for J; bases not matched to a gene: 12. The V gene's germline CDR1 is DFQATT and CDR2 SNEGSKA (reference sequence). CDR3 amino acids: CSAGTGTYGPKNIQYF. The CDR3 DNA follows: TGCAGTGCTGGGACAGGGACCTACGGCCCTAAAAACATTCAGTACTTC.

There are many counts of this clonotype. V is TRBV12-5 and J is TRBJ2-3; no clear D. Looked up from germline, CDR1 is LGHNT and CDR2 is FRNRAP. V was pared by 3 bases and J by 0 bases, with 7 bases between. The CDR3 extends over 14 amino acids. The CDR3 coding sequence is TGTGCTAGTGGTTTAGAACAGAGCACAGATACGCAGTATTTT. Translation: CASGLEQSTDTQYF.

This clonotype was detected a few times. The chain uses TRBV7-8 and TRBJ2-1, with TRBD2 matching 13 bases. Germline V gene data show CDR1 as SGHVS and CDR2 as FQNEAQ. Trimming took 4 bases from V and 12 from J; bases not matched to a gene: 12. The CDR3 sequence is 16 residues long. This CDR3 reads CASSYQSGTSGMGQFF. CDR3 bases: TGTGCCAGCAGCTACCAATCCGGGACTAGCGGGATGGGGCAGTTCTTC. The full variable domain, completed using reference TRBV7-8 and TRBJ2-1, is GAGVSQSPRYKVAKRGQDVALRCDPISGHVSLFWYQQALGQGPEFLTYFQNEAQLDKSGLPSDRFFAERPEGSVSTLKIQRTQQEDSAVYLCASSYQSGTSGMGQFFGPGTRLTVL.

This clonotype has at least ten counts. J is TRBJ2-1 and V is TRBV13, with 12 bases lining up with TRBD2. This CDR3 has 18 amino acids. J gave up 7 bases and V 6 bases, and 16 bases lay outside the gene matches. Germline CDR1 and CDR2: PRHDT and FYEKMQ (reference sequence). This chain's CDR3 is CASRRALAGGPGRNEQFF. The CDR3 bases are TGTGCCAGCAGGAGGGCGCTAGCGGGAGGGCCTGGTAGAAATGAGCAGTTCTTC.